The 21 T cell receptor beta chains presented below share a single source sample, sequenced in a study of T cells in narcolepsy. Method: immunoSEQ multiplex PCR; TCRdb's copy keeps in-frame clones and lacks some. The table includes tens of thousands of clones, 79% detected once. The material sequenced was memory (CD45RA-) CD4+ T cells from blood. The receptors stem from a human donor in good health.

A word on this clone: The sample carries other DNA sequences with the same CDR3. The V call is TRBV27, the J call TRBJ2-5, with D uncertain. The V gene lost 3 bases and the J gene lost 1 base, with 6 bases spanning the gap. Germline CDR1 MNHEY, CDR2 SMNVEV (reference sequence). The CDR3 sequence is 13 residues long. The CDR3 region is CASSFGIQETQYF. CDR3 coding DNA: TGTGCCAGCAGTTTTGGGATCCAAGAGACCCAGTACTTC.

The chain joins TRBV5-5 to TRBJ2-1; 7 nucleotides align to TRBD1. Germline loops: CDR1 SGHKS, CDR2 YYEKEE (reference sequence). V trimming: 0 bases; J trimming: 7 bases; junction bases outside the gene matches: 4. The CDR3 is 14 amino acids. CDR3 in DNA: TGTGCCAGCAGCTTGGGACAGGGTGGGAATGAGCAGTTCTTC. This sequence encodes CASSLGQGGNEQFF.

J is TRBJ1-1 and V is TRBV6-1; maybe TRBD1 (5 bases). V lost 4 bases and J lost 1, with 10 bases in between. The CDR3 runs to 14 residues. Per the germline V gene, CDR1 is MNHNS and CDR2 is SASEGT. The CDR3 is CASSGGVTNTEAFF. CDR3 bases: TGTGCCAGCAGTGGAGGGGTTACGAACACTGAAGCTTTCTTT.

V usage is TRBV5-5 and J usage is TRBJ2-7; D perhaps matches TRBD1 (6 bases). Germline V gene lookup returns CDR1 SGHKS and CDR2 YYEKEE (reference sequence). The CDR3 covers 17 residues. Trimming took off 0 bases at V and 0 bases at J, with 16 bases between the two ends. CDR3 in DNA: TGTGCCAGCAGCTTGGGGGTGGCTCAGGGGAGCTCCTACGAGCAGTACTTC. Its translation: CASSLGVAQGSSYEQYF.

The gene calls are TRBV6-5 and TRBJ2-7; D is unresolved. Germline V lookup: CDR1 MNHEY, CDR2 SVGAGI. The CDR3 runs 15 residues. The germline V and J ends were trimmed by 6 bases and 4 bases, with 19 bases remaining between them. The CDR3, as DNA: TGTGCCAGCAGAATTTCCCCTTCCACAGATTACGAGCAGTACTTC. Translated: CASRISPSTDYEQYF.

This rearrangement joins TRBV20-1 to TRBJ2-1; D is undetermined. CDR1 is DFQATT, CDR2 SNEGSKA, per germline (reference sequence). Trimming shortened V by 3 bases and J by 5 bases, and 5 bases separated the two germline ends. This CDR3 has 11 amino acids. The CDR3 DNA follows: TGCAGTGCTAGGGAAGACAATGAGCAGTTCTTC. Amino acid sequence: CSAREDNEQFF.

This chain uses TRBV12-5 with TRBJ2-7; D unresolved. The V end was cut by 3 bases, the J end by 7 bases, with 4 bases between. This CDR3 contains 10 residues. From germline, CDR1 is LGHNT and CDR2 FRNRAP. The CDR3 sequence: CASGLSEQYF. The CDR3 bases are TGTGCTAGTGGTTTATCGGAGCAGTACTTC.

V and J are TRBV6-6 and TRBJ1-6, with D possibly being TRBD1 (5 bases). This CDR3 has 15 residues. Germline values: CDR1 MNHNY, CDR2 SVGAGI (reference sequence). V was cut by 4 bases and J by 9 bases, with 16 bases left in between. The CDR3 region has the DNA TGTGCCAGCAGTTCCCCAACCGGGGCTTCTTCACCCCTCCACTTT. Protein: CASSSPTGASSPLHF.

CDR3 amino acids: CASSSHRGYEQYF. DNA of the CDR3: TGTGCCAGCAGTTCACACAGGGGTTACGAGCAGTACTTC. This chain links TRBV6-1 with TRBJ2-7, with TRBD1 matching over 7 bases. The CDR3 is 13 amino acids. The germline CDR1 and CDR2 sequences are MNHNS and SASEGT. With 5 bases clipped from V and 4 bases from J, the junction kept 5 bases outside the gene matches.

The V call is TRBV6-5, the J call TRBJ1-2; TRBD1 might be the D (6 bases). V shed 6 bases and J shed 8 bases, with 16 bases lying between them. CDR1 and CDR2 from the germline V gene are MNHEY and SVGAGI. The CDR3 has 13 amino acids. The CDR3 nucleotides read TGTGCCAGCAGAAACGACCAGGGACAAGGCTACACCTTC. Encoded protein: CASRNDQGQGYTF.

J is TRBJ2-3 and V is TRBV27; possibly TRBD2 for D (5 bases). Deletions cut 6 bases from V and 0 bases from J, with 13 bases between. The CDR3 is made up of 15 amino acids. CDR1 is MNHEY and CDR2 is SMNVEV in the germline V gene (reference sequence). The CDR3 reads CASSTGGYSTDTQYF. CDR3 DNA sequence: TGTGCCAGCAGCACCGGAGGATATAGCACAGATACGCAGTATTTT.

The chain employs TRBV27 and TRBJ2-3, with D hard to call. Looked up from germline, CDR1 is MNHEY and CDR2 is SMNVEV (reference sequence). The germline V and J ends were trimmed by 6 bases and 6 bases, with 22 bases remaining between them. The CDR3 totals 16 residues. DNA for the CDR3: TGTGCCAGCAGCCCTCAACGCCTTGGGTTCCCGGATACGCAGTATTTT. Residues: CASSPQRLGFPDTQYF.

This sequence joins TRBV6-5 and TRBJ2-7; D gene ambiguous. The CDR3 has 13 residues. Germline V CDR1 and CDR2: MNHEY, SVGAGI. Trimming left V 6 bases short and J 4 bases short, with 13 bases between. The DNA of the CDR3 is TGTGCCAGCAGAATCGGAACAATATACGAGCAGTACTTC. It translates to CASRIGTIYEQYF.

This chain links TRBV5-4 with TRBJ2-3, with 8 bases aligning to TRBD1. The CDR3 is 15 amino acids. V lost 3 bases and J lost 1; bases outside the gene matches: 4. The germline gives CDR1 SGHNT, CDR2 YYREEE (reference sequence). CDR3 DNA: TGTGCCAGCAGCTCCCAGGGGGCCGGCACAGATACGCAGTATTTT. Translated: CASSSQGAGTDTQYF.

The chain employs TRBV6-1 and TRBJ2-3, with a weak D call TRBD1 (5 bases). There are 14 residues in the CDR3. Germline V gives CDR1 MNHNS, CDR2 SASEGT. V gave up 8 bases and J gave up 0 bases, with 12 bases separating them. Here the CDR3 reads CASQGVDSTDTQYF. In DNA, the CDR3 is TGTGCCAGCCAGGGCGTGGACAGCACAGATACGCAGTATTTT.

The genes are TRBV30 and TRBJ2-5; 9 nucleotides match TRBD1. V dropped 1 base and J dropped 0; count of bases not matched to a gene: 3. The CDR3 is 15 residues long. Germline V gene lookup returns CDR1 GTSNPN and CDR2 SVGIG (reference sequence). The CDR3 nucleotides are TGTGCCTGGAGTGCGGGACAGGGTAACCAAGAGACCCAGTACTTC. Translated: CAWSAGQGNQETQYF.

CDR3 residues: CASSLDRGSNEKLFF. As DNA, the CDR3 is TGTGCCAGCAGCTTAGATCGGGGGTCGAATGAAAAACTGTTTTTT. V usage is TRBV7-9 and J usage is TRBJ1-4, with a possible D match to TRBD1 (5 bases). Germline values: CDR1 SEHNR, CDR2 FQNEAQ (reference sequence). Trimming cost V 1 base and J 5 bases, with 11 bases left between them. The CDR3 is 15 residues long.

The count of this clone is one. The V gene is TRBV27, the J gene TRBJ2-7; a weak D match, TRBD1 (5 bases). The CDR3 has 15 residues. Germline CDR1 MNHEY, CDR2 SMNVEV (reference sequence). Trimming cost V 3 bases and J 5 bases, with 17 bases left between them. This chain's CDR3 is CASSLLYKGSHEQYF. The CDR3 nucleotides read TGTGCCAGCAGTTTGTTATACAAGGGGTCTCACGAGCAGTACTTC.

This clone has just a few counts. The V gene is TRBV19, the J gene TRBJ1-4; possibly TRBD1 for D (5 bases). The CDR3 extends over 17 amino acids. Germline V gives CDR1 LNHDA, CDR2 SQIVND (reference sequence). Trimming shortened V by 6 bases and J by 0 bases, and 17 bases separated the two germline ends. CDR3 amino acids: CASSNLLRAATNEKLFF. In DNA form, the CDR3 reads TGTGCCAGTAGCAATTTACTCAGGGCGGCAACTAATGAAAAACTGTTTTTT.

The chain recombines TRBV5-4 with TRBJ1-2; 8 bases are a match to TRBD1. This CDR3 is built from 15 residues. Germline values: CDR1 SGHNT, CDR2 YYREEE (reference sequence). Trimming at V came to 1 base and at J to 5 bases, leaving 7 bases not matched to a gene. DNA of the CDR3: TGTGCCAGCAGCTTGCGGCAGGGGGCGCAATATGGCTACACCTTC. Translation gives CASSLRQGAQYGYTF.

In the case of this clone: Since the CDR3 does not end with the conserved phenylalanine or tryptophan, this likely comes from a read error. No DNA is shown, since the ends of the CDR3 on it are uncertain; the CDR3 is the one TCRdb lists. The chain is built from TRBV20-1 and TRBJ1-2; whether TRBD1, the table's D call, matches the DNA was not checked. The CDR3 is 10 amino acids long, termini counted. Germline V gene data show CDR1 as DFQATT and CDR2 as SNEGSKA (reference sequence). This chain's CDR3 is CSAPRTGLVV.